This TCR beta chain stems from a study of T cell repertoires in cytomegalovirus infection. Germline CDR1 and CDR2: WSHSY and SAAADI. V was cut by 10 bases and J by 2 bases, with 23 bases left in between. The CDR3 runs 16 residues. Broader study findings: Clonotype analysis showed dominance of the ex vivo response by HLA-C-restricted CMV-specific TCR beta clonotypes. Individuals carrying CMV plus the relevant HLA were identified by cumulative frequency of public TCR beta families.

This clonotype was observed many times. Its target is not known. MiXCR was run by TCRdb on the reads, yielding one entry per CDR3 protein. The table lists approximately 730,000 distinct CDR3 sequences, 25% to 35% of them singletons. This chain connects TRBV10-2 to TRBJ2-5; the D gene is possibly TRBD1 (6 bases). The source is a human donor in good health (CMV status not recorded). Some clones in this sample may be carry-over from other donors' samples. Material: cultured CD8+ T cells from PBMCs, obtained from culture after CMV antigen stimulation. CDR3 region: CATNVQGEGLQETQYF. The CDR3 bases are TGCGCCACCAATGTACAGGGTGAGGGGCTACAAGAGACCCAGTACTTC.